Detailed here is one T cell receptor (beta chain). Its binding antigen is unknown. No base quality information exists; no much larger clone differs at one position. The data originate from a study of regulatory T cells in long-lasting Graves disease (dated by TCRdb to the early 2020s). At the level of the whole study: Persistent Graves' disease was defined as antithyroid drug treatment for over 5 years with persistently positive TSH receptor autoantibodies. Patients with persistent Graves' disease were compared with patients with newly diagnosed Graves' disease using TCR sequencing and RNA sequencing of peripheral blood. The study took place in China and was registered as a clinical trial. A total of 35 or so samples were covered by TCR sequencing, comprising about 13 persistent and roughly 20 newly diagnosed Graves' disease patients. Persistent Graves' disease patients in the clinical cohort had taken antithyroid drugs for roughly ten years on average. Study-wide findings and limitations: Sequencing and analysis were limited to the TCR beta chain. The authors noted that the small sample size was a limitation that may lower accuracy. A larger number of public clonotypes was shared among persistent patients (around 3,000) than among newly diagnosed patients (more than 850). The study examined only peripheral blood because the primary lesion, thyroid tissue, could not be accessed. Compared with newly diagnosed patients, persistent Graves' disease patients had lower TCR Shannon entropy and fewer highly expanded clones, which suggests clonal expansion.

Library preparation used multiplex PCR. Sequenced using an Illumina HiSeq 4000. TCR beta libraries were built with iRepertoire HTBI primers and Arm-PCR amplification of CDR3 regions. Before sequencing, the PCR products went through gel purification. Turning to the authors' computational methods: Gene usage analysis of CDR3 amino acid clonotypes used the roughly 62 TRBV and 11 to 15 TRBJ segments found across samples. COPE and FqMerger were used to merge filtered high-quality paired reads into contigs. BLAST was used to align contigs to IMGT TRBV, TRBD and TRBJ reference genes, with CDR3 defined following IMGT. Clonotypes above 0.1% frequency were classified as highly expanded clones. Repertoire diversity was measured by Shannon entropy, and V-J evenness by the Gini coefficient. Clonotypes shared by more than one individual were considered public. The public sequencing data were trimmed at Q25 with fastp and processed into clonotypes with MiXCR by TCRdb, which kept only in-frame beta chains. For every CDR3 protein sequence, its rows merge into one entry that carries the most common genes and DNA. TCRdb's processing, not the authors' own work, is the source of the V and J calls. For this sample the table gives a few hundred thousand distinct CDR3 sequences, of which less than 30% were detected only once. Approximately 28% of the sample is taken by the ten largest.

This specimen's time point label, interpreted: persistent/refractory GD, antithyroid drugs over 5 years with positive TRAb. RNA was extracted from PBMCs in TRIzol for both TCR sequencing and RNA sequencing. The diagnosis of Graves' disease followed American Thyroid Association guidelines. Patients were recruited from an endocrinology department in Xi'an, China. Each patient gave 8.5 to 9.5 milliliters of peripheral blood, collected in an EDTA anticoagulant tube. Ficoll Paque Plus density gradient separation was used to isolate PBMCs, and no further T cell sorting was performed. An Agilent 2100 Bioanalyzer and agarose gel were used to check RNA quality, while a NanoDrop 2000 measured RNA concentration. The source was peripheral blood mononuclear cells (PBMCs), collected when the disease was refractory, from a patient treated with antithyroid drugs. The clonotype comes from a middle-aged woman with Graves disease. Donor details come from another sample of the same person, matched by shared clones.

This receptor carries the CDR3 CASSQEGHREAFF. The nucleotides read TGTGCCAGCAGCCAAGAGGGACATCGGGAAGCTTTCTTT. The rearrangement joined TRBV14 to TRBJ1-1, with TRBD1 perhaps the D gene, on 6 matching bases. CDR1 and CDR2, looked up from the germline V gene, are SGHDN and FVKESK. From its cysteine to its phenylalanine, the CDR3 spans 13 amino acids. This entry keeps only the CDR3 DNA: 39 bases, framed from base 1. The trim is 0 bases for V and 8 bases for J, with a gap of 10 bases between the germline ends.